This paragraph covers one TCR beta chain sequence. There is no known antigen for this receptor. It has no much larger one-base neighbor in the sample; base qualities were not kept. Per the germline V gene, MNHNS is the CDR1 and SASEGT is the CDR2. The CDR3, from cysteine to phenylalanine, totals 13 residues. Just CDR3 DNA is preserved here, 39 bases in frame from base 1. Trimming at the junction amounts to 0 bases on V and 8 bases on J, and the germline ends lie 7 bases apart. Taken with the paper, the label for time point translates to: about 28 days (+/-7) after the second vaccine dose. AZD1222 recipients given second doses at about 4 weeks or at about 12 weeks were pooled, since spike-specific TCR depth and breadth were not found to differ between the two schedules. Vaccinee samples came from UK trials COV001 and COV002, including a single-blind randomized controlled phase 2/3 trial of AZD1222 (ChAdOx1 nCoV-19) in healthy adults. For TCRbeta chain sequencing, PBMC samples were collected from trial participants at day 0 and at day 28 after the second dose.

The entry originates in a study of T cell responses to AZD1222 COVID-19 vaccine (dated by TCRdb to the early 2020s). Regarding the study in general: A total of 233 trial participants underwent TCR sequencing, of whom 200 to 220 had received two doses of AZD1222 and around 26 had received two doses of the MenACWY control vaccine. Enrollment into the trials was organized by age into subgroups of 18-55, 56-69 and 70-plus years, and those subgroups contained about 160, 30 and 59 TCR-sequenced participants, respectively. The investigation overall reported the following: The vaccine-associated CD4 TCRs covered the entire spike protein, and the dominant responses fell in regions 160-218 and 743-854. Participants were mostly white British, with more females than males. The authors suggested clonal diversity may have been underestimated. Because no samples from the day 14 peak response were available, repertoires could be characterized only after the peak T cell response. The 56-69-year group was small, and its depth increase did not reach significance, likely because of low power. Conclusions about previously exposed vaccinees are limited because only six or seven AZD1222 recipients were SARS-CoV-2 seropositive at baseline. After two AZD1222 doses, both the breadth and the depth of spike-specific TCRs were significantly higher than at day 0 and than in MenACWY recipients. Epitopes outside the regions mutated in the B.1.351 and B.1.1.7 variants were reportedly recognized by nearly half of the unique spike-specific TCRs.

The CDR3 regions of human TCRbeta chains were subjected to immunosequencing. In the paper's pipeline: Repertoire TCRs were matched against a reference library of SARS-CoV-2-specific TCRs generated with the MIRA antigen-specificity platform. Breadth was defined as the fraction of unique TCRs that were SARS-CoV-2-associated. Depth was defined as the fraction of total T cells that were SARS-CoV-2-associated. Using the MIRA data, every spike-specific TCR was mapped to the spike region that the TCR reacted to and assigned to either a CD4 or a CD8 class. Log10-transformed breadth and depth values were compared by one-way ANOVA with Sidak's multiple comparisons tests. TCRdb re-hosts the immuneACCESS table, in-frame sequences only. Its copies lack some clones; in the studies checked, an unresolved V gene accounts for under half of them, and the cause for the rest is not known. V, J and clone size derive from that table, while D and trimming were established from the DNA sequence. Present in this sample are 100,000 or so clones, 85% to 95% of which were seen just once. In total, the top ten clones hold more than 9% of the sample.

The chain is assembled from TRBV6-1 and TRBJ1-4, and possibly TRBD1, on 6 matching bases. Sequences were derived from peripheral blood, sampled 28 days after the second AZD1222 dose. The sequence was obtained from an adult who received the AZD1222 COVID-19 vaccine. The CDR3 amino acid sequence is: CASSEAGGEKLFF. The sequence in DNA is TGTGCCAGCAGTGAAGCAGGGGGGGAAAAACTGTTTTTT.